The TCR beta chain under discussion was sequenced for a study of T cells in Graves' hyperthyroidism and ophthalmopathy. Across the whole study: Peripheral blood specimens were obtained at initial diagnosis, prior to any treatment.

Study-level findings and limits: Most expanded thyroid clonotypes above 0.001 recurred in blood.

Germline CDR1 reads SGHTA; CDR2 reads FQGTGA. CDR3 length: 12 residues. V lost 5 bases and J lost 6, with 11 bases in between. The investigators amplified TCR beta CDR3 regions from RNA transcripts. When the TCR CDR3 underwent first-round RT-PCR, the HTBI primer set was used. TCRdb reprocessed the multiplex PCR reads with MiXCR, giving one entry per CDR3 protein. This sample has about 350,000 distinct CDR3 sequences, with roughly 19% found just once. Hyperthyroidism in the patients, aged 18 to 65, was newly diagnosed and under 2 months in duration. There are many counts of this clonotype. The antigen is not known.

The sequence was obtained from a young woman with Graves' hyperthyroidism. This sequence joins TRBV7-3 and TRBJ2-7, with D possibly being TRBD2 (6 bases). Material for sequencing was blood. The CDR3 reads CASSLGSGEQYF. As DNA, the CDR3 is TGTGCCAGCAGCCTCGGGAGCGGCGAGCAGTACTTC. The entire variable domain, with the rest obtained from reference TRBV7-3 and TRBJ2-7, is as follows: GAGVSQTPSNKVTEKGKYVELRCDPISGHTALYWYRQSLGQGPEFLIYFQGTGAADDSGLPNDRFFAVRPEGSVSTLKIQRTERGDSAVYLCASSLGSGEQYFGPGTRLTVT.